These 27 T cell receptor beta chains originate from one sample sequenced in a study of cytomegalovirus exposure and HLA in healthy donors. The primer mix had 60 Vbeta and 13 Jbeta primers. The repertoire was sequenced with immunoSEQ multiplex PCR; TCRdb's copy has only in-frame clones and lacks some. The sample records about 80,000 clones, 62% being singletons. Sequencing used PBMCs. These receptors were taken from a male donor in good health and CMV-seropositive.

Of note for this clone: The junction and the germline gene differ at one end; a read error may be behind it. This chain joins TRBV6-1 and TRBJ1-1, with D perhaps TRBD1 (6 bases). The CDR3 runs 16 residues. Germline V lookup: CDR1 MNHNS, CDR2 SASEGT. The CDR3 DNA is TGTGCCAGCAGAGAAGACACAGGGTTCATGAACACTGAAGCTTTCTTT. Protein sequence: CASREDTGFMNTEAFF.

V and J are TRBV15 and TRBJ1-2; tentatively, D is TRBD1 (5 bases). V lost 3 bases and J 0 bases, leaving 8 bases between the germline ends. The CDR3 sequence is 14 residues long. The germline CDR1 and CDR2 sequences are LNHNV and YYDKDF (reference sequence). Here the CDR3 reads CATSRDTSNYGYTF. The CDR3, as DNA: TGTGCCACCAGCAGGGACACCTCTAACTATGGCTACACCTTC.

The chain recombines TRBV11-2 with TRBJ2-3, with 10 bases matching TRBD2. The length of the CDR3 is 15 residues. V was clipped by 5 bases and J by 6 bases; unmatched bases: 8. From germline, CDR1 is SGHAT and CDR2 FQNNGV. The chain's CDR3 is CASSVSGGATDTQYF. In DNA, the CDR3 is TGTGCCAGCAGCGTAAGCGGGGGGGCCACCGATACGCAGTATTTT.

The chain has TRBV7-8 and TRBJ2-5; 7 bases agree with TRBD2. V was clipped by 0 bases and J by 5 bases; unmatched bases: 9. Looked up from germline, CDR1 is SGHVS and CDR2 is FQNEAQ. The CDR3 consists of 16 residues. CDR3 sequence: CASSLAGLGVWETQYF. The DNA of the CDR3 is TGTGCCAGCAGCTTAGCCGGACTAGGTGTATGGGAGACCCAGTACTTC. Combining the CDR3 with reference TRBV7-8 and TRBJ2-5 gives the whole variable domain GAGVSQSPRYKVAKRGQDVALRCDPISGHVSLFWYQQALGQGPEFLTYFQNEAQLDKSGLPSDRFFAERPEGSVSTLKIQRTQQEDSAVYLCASSLAGLGVWETQYFGPGTRLLVL.

This chain's CDR3 is CASSYSTSGFSYEQYF. In nucleotides, the CDR3 is TGTGCCAGCAGTTACTCGACTAGCGGGTTCTCCTACGAGCAGTACTTC. The chain recombines TRBV6-5 with TRBJ2-7; 10 nucleotides agree with TRBD2. The CDR3 runs 16 residues. Trimming took 0 bases from V and 0 from J; bases not matched to a gene: 2. Germline V gene lookup returns CDR1 MNHEY and CDR2 SVGAGI.

This sequence joins TRBV13 and TRBJ1-2, with D perhaps matching TRBD1 (5 bases). The CDR3 consists of 14 residues. Trimming pared 4 bases from V and 8 bases from J, leaving 17 bases between. Germline V CDR1 and CDR2: PRHDT, FYEKMQ (reference sequence). CDR3 in DNA: TGTGCCAGCAGCTCCCCGGGCAGGGTGCAAGGCTACACCTTC. Translation: CASSSPGRVQGYTF.

This sequence joins TRBV29-1 and TRBJ2-7, with D unclear. Trimming removed 4 bases from V and 1 base from J, with 29 bases in between. Germline CDR1 and CDR2: SQVTM and ANQGSEA. The length of the CDR3 is 19 residues. The CDR3 DNA follows: TGCAGCGTTGGGGTCCTTCCCAACAGATTTAAAAGCCCTTCCTACGAGCAGTACTTC. Translating it yields CSVGVLPNRFKSPSYEQYF.

This clone has just one count. The rearrangement joins TRBV28 to TRBJ1-4; no clear D. The CDR3 spans 15 residues. Germline V gene lookup returns CDR1 MDHEN and CDR2 SYDVKM. Trimming removed 2 bases from V and 4 bases from J, with 11 bases in between. The CDR3 sequence: CASSLIWQNNEKLFF. The DNA for the CDR3 is TGTGCCAGCAGTTTAATATGGCAGAATAATGAAAAACTGTTTTTT.

The gene calls are TRBV30 and TRBJ1-1, with 8 bases that match TRBD1. Germline CDR1 is GTSNPN and CDR2 is SVGIG (reference sequence). J was trimmed by 4 bases and V by 1 base; bases with no gene match: 5. CDR3 length: 14 residues. In nucleotides, the CDR3 is TGTGCCTGGAGTGGGACAGGGCGGCGCACTGAAGCTTTCTTT. Its protein is CAWSGTGRRTEAFF.

This chain connects TRBV7-8 to TRBJ1-3; D remains unclear. Germline V gene sequence: CDR1 SGHVS, CDR2 FQNEAQ. The CDR3 runs to 16 residues. The V and J ends lost 5 bases and 1 base respectively, with 15 bases between them. DNA for the CDR3: TGTGCCAGCAGCGCACCCCGGAGAAGATCTGGAAACACCATATATTTT. It translates to CASSAPRRRSGNTIYF. The full variable domain, completed using reference TRBV7-8 and TRBJ1-3, is GAGVSQSPRYKVAKRGQDVALRCDPISGHVSLFWYQQALGQGPEFLTYFQNEAQLDKSGLPSDRFFAERPEGSVSTLKIQRTQQEDSAVYLCASSAPRRRSGNTIYFGEGSWLTVV.

The V gene is TRBV2, the J gene TRBJ1-4, with TRBD1 identical over 8 bases. Trimming cost V 6 bases and J 0 bases; bases outside gene matches: 6. The CDR3 runs to 16 residues. CDR1 is SNHLY, CDR2 FYNNEI, per germline. The CDR3 spells CASRSGQEATNEKLFF. CDR3 bases: TGTGCCAGCAGGTCGGGACAGGAGGCAACTAATGAAAAACTGTTTTTT.

The V and J genes are TRBV19 and TRBJ2-7; perhaps TRBD1 as D (6 bases). V shed 4 bases and J shed 0 bases, with 16 bases lying between them. The CDR3 runs to 16 residues. Germline V gene sequence: CDR1 LNHDA, CDR2 SQIVND (reference sequence). CDR3 sequence (DNA): TGTGCCAGTAGTAGAAATCGACAGGCTGGCTCCTACGAGCAGTACTTC. Encoded protein: CASSRNRQAGSYEQYF.

V gene TRBV28 combines with J gene TRBJ1-1, with 12 positions matching TRBD1. The V gene end was trimmed by 2 bases and the J gene end by 5 bases; junction bases not matched to a gene: 3. Germline CDR1 and CDR2: MDHEN and SYDVKM. This CDR3 comprises 15 residues. CDR3 in amino acids: CASSLGGQGATEAFF. As DNA, the CDR3 is TGTGCCAGCAGTTTAGGGGGACAGGGGGCGACTGAAGCTTTCTTT.

The gene calls are TRBV4-2 and TRBJ1-4; 9 bases map to TRBD1. This CDR3 spans 18 amino acids. J was trimmed by 8 bases and V by 0 bases; bases with no gene match: 13. In germline, CDR1 is LGHNA, CDR2 YNFKEQ. CDR3 in DNA: TGTGCCAGCAGCCAAGATTGGACGAAGACAGGGGGGCGAGAAAAACTGTTTTTT. It is translated as CASSQDWTKTGGREKLFF.

This clone was detected a few times. The chain carries TRBV7-6 and TRBJ2-6; 7 bases map to TRBD1. This CDR3 is built from 15 residues. The germline gives CDR1 SGHVS, CDR2 FNYEAQ. Trimming took 7 bases from V and 2 from J; bases not matched to a gene: 5. The CDR3 DNA reads as TGTGCCAGCACCAACACAGGGGCTGGGGCCAACGTCCTGACTTTC. Its translation is CASTNTGAGANVLTF.

The chain links TRBV28 to TRBJ2-2; 14 nucleotides line up with TRBD2. V was pared by 8 bases and J by 5 bases, with 7 bases of the junction left unmatched. Germline V lookup: CDR1 MDHEN, CDR2 SYDVKM. The CDR3 sequence is 16 residues long. The CDR3 coding sequence is TGTGCCAGCGGGACTAGCGGGAGCGGTGGAACCGGGGAGCTGTTTTTT. Translated: CASGTSGSGGTGELFF.

The V and J genes are TRBV15 and TRBJ1-3, with D possibly being TRBD1 (6 bases). There are 15 residues in the CDR3. V was trimmed by 1 base and J by 3 bases, leaving 10 bases between them. Germline values: CDR1 LNHNV, CDR2 YYDKDF (reference sequence). CDR3 in DNA: TGTGCCACCAGCAGAGCCACAGGGAGTGGAAACACCATATATTTT. Translation gives CATSRATGSGNTIYF.

The gene calls are TRBV27 and TRBJ2-7, with D possibly matching TRBD1 (6 bases). Trimming shortened V by 7 bases and J by 3 bases, and 13 bases separated the two germline ends. This CDR3 spans 13 amino acids. The germline CDR1 and CDR2 sequences are MNHEY and SMNVEV (reference sequence). This chain's CDR3 is CASKRAGDYEQYF. Written as DNA, the CDR3 is TGTGCCAGCAAAAGAGCAGGGGACTACGAGCAGTACTTC.

V is TRBV5-6 and J is TRBJ1-2, with TRBD1 as a possible D gene (6 bases). CDR3 length equals 12 residues. Germline lookup yields CDR1 SGHDT and CDR2 YYEEEE. Trimming removed 0 bases from V and 14 bases from J, with 14 bases in between. CDR3 DNA: TGTGCCAGCAGCTTGGGCGTGGGGGCGCGGACCTTC. Its protein is CASSLGVGARTF.

The V gene is TRBV7-2, the J gene TRBJ1-5, with D possibly TRBD1 on 6 matching bases. The CDR3 contains 16 residues. CDR1 and CDR2 from the germline V gene are SGHTA and FQGNSA. Trimming took off 5 bases at V and 6 bases at J, with 20 bases between the two ends. The CDR3: CASSPSMQGITQPQHF. CDR3 nucleotide sequence: TGTGCCAGCAGCCCCTCCATGCAGGGGATTACTCAGCCCCAGCATTTT.

The chain employs TRBV5-6 and TRBJ2-1, with 12 bases aligning to TRBD2. The CDR3 is 16 amino acids. Germline CDR1 reads SGHDT; CDR2 reads YYEEEE. V shed 4 bases, J shed 3 bases, and the junction held 5 bases outside the gene matches. In nucleotides, the CDR3 is TGTGCCAGCAGCGCCGGACTAGCGGGAATCTACAATGAGCAGTTCTTC. It encodes CASSAGLAGIYNEQFF. Full variable domain (outside the CDR3, taken from reference TRBV5-6 and TRBJ2-1): DAGVTQSPTHLIKTRGQQVTLRCSPKSGHDTVSWYQQALGQGPQFIFQYYEEEERQRGNFPDRFSGHQFPNYSSELNVNALLLGDSALYLCASSAGLAGIYNEQFFGPGTRLTVL.

The chain joins TRBV11-1 to TRBJ2-2, with 7 positions matching TRBD1. This CDR3 is built from 14 residues. V was pared by 5 bases and J by 1 base, with 1 base of the junction left unmatched. Germline CDR1 and CDR2: SGHAT and FQDESV (reference sequence). CDR3 bases: TGTGCCAGCAGCGGACAGGTGAACACCGGGGAGCTGTTTTTT. It yields the protein CASSGQVNTGELFF. Full variable domain (rest looked up from reference TRBV11-1 and TRBJ2-2): EAEVAQSPRYKITEKSQAVAFWCDPISGHATLYWYRQILGQGPELLVQFQDESVVDDSQLPKDRFSAERLKGVDSTLKIQPAELGDSAMYLCASSGQVNTGELFFGEGSRLTVL.

This chain connects TRBV7-3 to TRBJ2-5, with D maybe TRBD2 (5 bases). Between the trimmed V and J ends, which lost 4 bases and 1 base, there was a span of 7 bases. CDR3 size: 13 residues. Germline CDR1 reads SGHTA; CDR2 reads FQGTGA. CDR3 nucleotide sequence: TGTGCCAGCAGCTCCGGGATCCAAGAGACCCAGTACTTC. It yields the protein CASSSGIQETQYF.

The chain joins TRBV5-4 to TRBJ1-5; no definite D call. The V gene's germline CDR1 is SGHNT and CDR2 YYREEE (reference sequence). V lost 4 bases and J 0 bases, leaving 11 bases between the germline ends. The CDR3 consists of 15 residues. CDR3 bases: TGTGCCAGCAGCATCTCCCCCTATAGCAATCAGCCCCAGCATTTT. It encodes CASSISPYSNQPQHF.

The gene calls are TRBV2 and TRBJ2-7; TRBD2 matches 10 bases. After removal of 7 bases from V and 4 bases from J, the junction contained 4 bases not matched to a gene. CDR1 and CDR2 (germline): SNHLY, FYNNEI. CDR3 length: 13 amino acids. The CDR3 spells CASNGLAEYEQYF. The CDR3 bases are TGTGCCAGCAATGGACTAGCGGAATACGAGCAGTACTTC. The full variable domain, completed using reference TRBV2 and TRBJ2-7, is EPEVTQTPSHQVTQMGQEVILRCVPISNHLYFYWYRQILGQKVEFLVSFYNNEISEKSEIFDDQFSVERPDGSNFTLKIRSTKLEDSAMYFCASNGLAEYEQYFGPGTRLTVT.

This clone was counted between two and nine times. The chain is built from TRBV15 and TRBJ2-7, with D perhaps TRBD2 (6 bases). Germline CDR1 reads LNHNV; CDR2 reads YYDKDF (reference sequence). CDR3 length: 14 residues. Trimming removed 0 bases from V and 5 bases from J, with 11 bases in between. The chain's CDR3 is CATSREGGMDEQYF. The CDR3 coding sequence is TGTGCCACCAGCAGAGAGGGGGGTATGGACGAGCAGTACTTC.

This chain uses TRBV4-2 with TRBJ2-7; TRBD2 is a possible D gene (6 bases). With 0 bases removed from V and 7 bases from J, the gap between germline ends came to 13 bases. CDR3 size: 14 residues. CDR1 is LGHNA, CDR2 YNFKEQ, per germline. Here the CDR3 reads CASSQDGGRGEQYF. CDR3 DNA sequence: TGTGCCAGCAGCCAAGATGGTGGTCGGGGGGAGCAGTACTTC.